A single sample gave rise to the 5 T cell receptor beta chains below, sequenced in a study of blood T cells in healthy people across ages (dated by TCRdb to the mid-2010s). Libraries came from 5' RACE. For sequencing, an Illumina HiSeq 2500 was employed. A second PCR of roughly 6 to 12 cycles was run with a J-beta primer mix and a sample-barcoded 5' primer. TCRdb passed the public sequencing reads through fastp at Q25 and MiXCR, retaining productive beta sequences. Identical CDR3 proteins give one entry, which carries the most common genes and DNA. The sample records hundreds of thousands of distinct CDR3 sequences, roughly 24% of which are singletons. The ten largest clonotypes hold about 3% of the sample. The sample was also reused in another study, on T cells of mothers and their children.

Sample: blood. The receptors were sampled from a boy between 5 and 17 years old in good health.

This clonotype appeared a few times. The chain recombines TRBV20-1 with TRBJ2-3; D is possibly TRBD2 (5 bases). This CDR3 is built from 15 residues. The V gene lost 0 bases and the J gene lost 0 bases, with 10 bases spanning the gap. CDR1 and CDR2 from the germline V gene are DFQATT and SNEGSKA (reference sequence). CDR3 coding DNA: TGCAGTGCTAGAGATAACGGGGAAAGCACAGATACGCAGTATTTT. This sequence encodes CSARDNGESTDTQYF.

The rearrangement uses TRBV30 and TRBJ2-4; D gene uncertain. Deletions cut 0 bases from V and 0 bases from J, with 18 bases between. The germline gives CDR1 GTSNPN, CDR2 SVGIG (reference sequence). The CDR3 has 18 residues. DNA for the CDR3: TGTGCCTGGAGTGTAGAACGGACCTACGGCCTAGCCAAAAACATTCAGTACTTC. Translated, it gives CAWSVERTYGLAKNIQYF.

The chain combines TRBV27 with TRBJ2-7, with TRBD2 matching 9 bases. The CDR3 totals 16 residues. Germline V gene data show CDR1 as MNHEY and CDR2 as SMNVEV (reference sequence). V lost 3 bases, J lost 4 bases, and 10 bases stayed unmatched. In DNA, the CDR3 is TGTGCCAGCAGTTTTTCTCTAGCGGGGAGTGTTTACGAGCAGTACTTC. Its translation is CASSFSLAGSVYEQYF.

The rearrangement links TRBV18 to TRBJ2-5, with 8 bases lining up with TRBD1. The J call may be wrong; the DNA end is better matched by TRBJ2-7. The length of the CDR3 is 16 residues. In germline, CDR1 is KGHSH, CDR2 LQKENI. The CDR3 loop reads CASSPFRQGLNYEQYF. In DNA form, the CDR3 reads TGTGCCAGCTCACCATTCCGACAGGGGCTAAACTACGAGCAGTACTTC.

This clonotype was counted only a few times. In DNA, the CDR3 is TGTGCCAGCAGCTTAGGGGAGAAGCAGTATTTT. Translation: CASSLGEKQYF. The genes are TRBV7-6 and TRBJ2-3, with D perhaps matching TRBD2 (5 bases). The CDR3 covers 11 residues. V was trimmed by 1 base and J by 11 bases, leaving 7 bases between them. The V gene's germline CDR1 is SGHVS and CDR2 FNYEAQ.